The 20 T cell receptor beta chains below come from one sample, sequenced in a study of T cell repertoires and leukemia-associated antigens (dated 2019 in TCRdb). No antigens are known for them. Library method: 5' RACE. The run used an Illumina MiSeq. In TCRdb, the public reads were trimmed at Q25 with fastp and aligned with MiXCR, with productive beta chains retained. Duplicate CDR3 protein sequences are folded into a single record with the most common DNA and genes. The sample contains 12,000 to 15,000 distinct CDR3 sequences, over 30% of them found a single time. Clones ranked in the top ten supply around 9.2% of the sample. Sequencing was performed on CD3+ T cells sorted from blood and cultured. The receptors stem from a female donor in good health.

V gene TRBV7-9 combines with J gene TRBJ2-1, with 8 bases identical to TRBD2. CDR1 SEHNR and CDR2 FQNEAQ come from the germline V gene (reference sequence). V lost 4 bases and J lost 3; bases outside the gene matches: 5. There are 15 residues in the CDR3. The CDR3 reads CASSSGTSNYNEQFF. Here the CDR3 DNA reads TGTGCCAGCAGCTCCGGGACTAGTAACTACAATGAGCAGTTCTTC. Supplemented by reference TRBV7-9 and TRBJ2-1, the full variable domain reads DTGVSQNPRHKITKRGQNVTFRCDPISEHNRLYWYRQTLGQGPEFLTYFQNEAQLEKSRLLSDRFSAERPKGSFSTLEIQRTEQGDSAMYLCASSSGTSNYNEQFFGPGTRLTVL.

The V and J genes are TRBV5-1 and TRBJ1-1; D is unresolved. This CDR3 comprises 13 residues. Trimming took 4 bases from V and 1 from J, leaving 8 bases between them. Germline values: CDR1 SGHRS, CDR2 YFSETQ. CDR3 sequence: CASSGNGNTEAFF. DNA of the CDR3: TGCGCCAGCAGCGGGAACGGGAACACTGAAGCTTTCTTT.

This clonotype is categorized as medium-sized. The chain recombines TRBV10-3 with TRBJ2-3; 7 nucleotides align to TRBD1. The CDR3 is 14 amino acids. Trimming at V came to 2 bases and at J to 4 bases, leaving 3 bases not matched to a gene. Germline V gene sequence: CDR1 ENHRY, CDR2 SYGVKD. The CDR3 loop is CAISEGQGADTQYF. For the CDR3, the DNA is TGTGCCATCAGTGAGGGGCAGGGGGCAGATACGCAGTATTTT.

V gene TRBV7-9 combines with J gene TRBJ1-2; a weak D match, TRBD1 (6 bases). This CDR3 is 15 amino acids long. Per germline, CDR1 SEHNR and CDR2 FQNEAQ (reference sequence). With 3 bases removed from V and 5 bases from J, the gap between germline ends came to 16 bases. The CDR3 DNA follows: TGTGCCAGCAGCTTCGCCGGGGGCGGGAAATATGGCTACACCTTC. Translation gives CASSFAGGGKYGYTF.

V is TRBV14 and J is TRBJ2-5; the D gene is possibly TRBD2 (5 bases). Germline-derived CDR1 and CDR2 are SGHDN and FVKESK. V lost 1 base, J lost 14 bases, and 23 bases lay in between. The CDR3 has 15 amino acids. CDR3 coding DNA: TGTGCCAGCAGCCAAGTTGGAGCGGATAAAGAGACCCCATACTTC. Translating gives CASSQVGADKETPYF.

The V and J genes are TRBV10-3 and TRBJ2-7; D possibly corresponds to TRBD2 (7 bases). The germline gives CDR1 ENHRY, CDR2 SYGVKD. This CDR3 has 14 residues. Deletions cut 11 bases from V and 5 bases from J, with 22 bases between. The CDR3 nucleotides are TGTGCCGCCATGAGTAACTCGGGGGGCGACGAGCAGTACTTC. Translated, it gives CAAMSNSGGDEQYF.

On this clonotype itself: A much more abundant neighbour one base away suggests this may be a read error. V is TRBV5-1 and J is TRBJ2-5; perhaps TRBD2 as D (7 bases). CDR1 and CDR2 (germline): SGHRS, YFSETQ. This CDR3 region has 15 residues. CDR3 loop: CANSLQGGGRGTQYF. In DNA form, the CDR3 reads TGCGCCAACAGCTTGCAGGGAGGGGGTCGAGGGACCCAGTACTTC.

The chain combines TRBV6-1 with TRBJ1-1; no clear D gene. CDR1 and CDR2 (germline): MNHNS, SASEGT. The V and J ends lost 1 base and 5 bases respectively, with 11 bases between them. The CDR3 is made up of 14 amino acids. The DNA of the CDR3 is TGTGCCAGCAGTGAAGGGGAGTCACAAACTGAAGCTTTCTTT. Residues: CASSEGESQTEAFF.

In this sample, this clonotype turned up many times. The CDR3 loop reads CASSLVLTSGHNEQFF. In DNA form, the CDR3 reads TGTGCCAGCAGTTTAGTTTTAACTAGCGGGCACAATGAGCAGTTCTTC. The V call is TRBV12-3 or TRBV12-4, the J call TRBJ2-1, with 9 bases identical to TRBD2. Trimming cost V 1 base and J 5 bases; bases outside gene matches: 6. This CDR3 is 16 amino acids long.

On this clonotype itself: Sequence at one end of the junction differs from germline and may be a read error. The J gene is TRBJ2-2, the V gene TRBV20-1; 10 nucleotides match TRBD2. CDR3 size: 18 residues. In germline, CDR1 is DFQATT, CDR2 SNEGSKA (reference sequence). The CDR3 nucleotides read TGCGGTGCTAGAGGGGACTGGACTAGCGGAGTGAACACCGGGGAGCTGTTTTTT. Protein: CGARGDWTSGVNTGELFF.

J is TRBJ1-1 and V is TRBV29-1; D is unclear. This CDR3 has 11 residues. CDR1 SQVTM and CDR2 ANQGSEA come from the germline V gene. Trimming stripped 7 bases from V and 5 bases from J, with 11 bases between. This CDR3 is CSAGEGTEAFF. The CDR3, as DNA: TGCAGCGCCGGGGAGGGAACTGAAGCTTTCTTT.

The V gene is TRBV10-3, the J gene TRBJ2-5; 10 bases are shared with TRBD2. Trimming cost V 5 bases and J 9 bases; bases outside gene matches: 12. The CDR3 covers 15 residues. In germline, CDR1 is ENHRY, CDR2 SYGVKD. CDR3 nucleotide sequence: TGTGCCATCAGTAGCGGAACTAGCGGGAAAGGGGCCCAGTACTTC. Translating gives CAISSGTSGKGAQYF.

This clonotype was counted at least ten times. The chain couples TRBV15 to TRBJ2-5; 9 bases match TRBD1. The CDR3 is 18 amino acids. Germline V CDR1 and CDR2: LNHNV, YYDKDF (reference sequence). V shed 0 bases, J shed 6 bases, and the junction held 14 bases outside the gene matches. The CDR3 loop reads CATSRDSNTGTGSKTQYF. The DNA for the CDR3 is TGTGCCACCAGCAGAGATTCTAATACCGGGACAGGGTCGAAGACCCAGTACTTC.

This clonotype was counted many times. This chain links TRBV9 with TRBJ2-7; 10 nucleotides agree with TRBD1. CDR3 length: 14 residues. Trimming cost V 5 bases and J 2 bases; bases outside gene matches: 4. The germline CDR1 and CDR2 sequences are SGDLS and YYNGEE. The CDR3: CASSGQGGPYEQYF. In DNA form, the CDR3 reads TGTGCCAGCAGTGGACAGGGGGGCCCCTACGAGCAGTACTTC. Variable domain in full (rest from reference TRBV9 and TRBJ2-7): DSGVTQTPKHLITATGQRVTLRCSPRSGDLSVYWYQQSLDQGLQFLIQYYNGEERAKGNILERFSAQQFPDLHSELNLSSLELGDSALYFCASSGQGGPYEQYFGPGTRLTVT.

In this sample, this clonotype turned up once. The rearrangement joins TRBV27 to TRBJ1-5; the D gene could be TRBD1 or TRBD2 (5 bases each). The DNA end is a closer match to TRBJ2-3, so the J assignment may be wrong. The V gene's germline CDR1 is MNHEY and CDR2 SMNVEV (reference sequence). CDR3 length equals 17 residues. CDR3 region: CASSFRDPEYGNQPQYF. In DNA, the CDR3 is TGTGCCAGCAGTTTCCGGGACCCAGAGTATGGCAATCAGCCCCAGTATTTT.

Note on this clonotype: An end of the junction differs from the germline gene, which may be a read error. V is TRBV28 and J is TRBJ2-3, with D uncertain. The CDR3 extends over 11 amino acids. CDR1 MDHEN and CDR2 SYDVKM come from the germline V gene. CDR3 nucleotide sequence: TGTGCCTGCAGTCCCTTAGATACGCAGTATTTT. Amino acids: CACSPLDTQYF.

This clonotype has at least ten counts. Given the absence of the conserved phenylalanine or tryptophan at the CDR3 end, a read error is likely. The chain links TRBV9 to TRBJ2-7; TRBD2 aligns across 9 bases. V lost 3 bases to trimming and J lost 5 bases; unmatched junction nucleotides: 9. The CDR3 totals 15 residues. Germline-derived CDR1 and CDR2 are SGDLS and YYNGEE. In nucleotides, the CDR3 is TGTGCCAGCAGCGCCGTAGCGGGAGTGACCGACGAGCAGTACCTC. Translated: CASSAVAGVTDEQYL.

This clonotype is labeled as medium-sized. The chain has TRBV20-1 and TRBJ2-5, with TRBD2 matching 11 bases. The trim removed 3 bases at V and 4 bases at J, leaving 7 bases unmatched. The V gene's germline CDR1 is DFQATT and CDR2 SNEGSKA (reference sequence). The CDR3 totals 15 residues. CDR3 sequence reads: CSARELAGVSETQYF. The CDR3 DNA reads TGCAGTGCTAGGGAACTAGCGGGAGTTTCAGAGACCCAGTACTTC.

The V and J genes are TRBV4-1 and TRBJ2-1; D is possibly TRBD1 (6 bases). V dropped 0 bases and J dropped 0 bases, with 6 bases sitting between them. This CDR3 is 15 amino acids long. Germline CDR1 reads MGHRA; CDR2 reads YSYEKL. As DNA, the CDR3 is TGCGCCAGCAGCCAAGACAGGGGCTCCTACAATGAGCAGTTCTTC. This encodes CASSQDRGSYNEQFF.

This clonotype was recorded once. The V and J genes are TRBV12-3 or TRBV12-4 and TRBJ2-1; D is ambiguous. This CDR3 region has 12 residues. Deletions cut 3 bases from V and 8 bases from J, with 8 bases between. The DNA for the CDR3 is TGTGCCAGCAGTTTCGTGAGCCATGAGCAGTTCTTC. Amino acid sequence: CASSFVSHEQFF.